Listed here are 18 T cell receptor beta chains from one sample, sequenced in a study of graft-versus-host responses after intestinal transplantation. Profiled with immunoSEQ multiplex PCR; TCRdb holds only in-frame clones, not every one. In the table there are about 97,000 clones, approximately 90% of which are singletons. The sequenced sample was PBMCs, obtained approximately 420 days after intestinal transplant. All receptors come from a human patient who received an intestinal transplant, so some T cells may come from the graft donor.

The chain joins TRBV27 to TRBJ1-6, with 7 bases matching TRBD1. V shed 6 bases and J 14 bases; nucleotides not matched to a gene: 13. The CDR3 has 14 amino acids. Germline CDR1 MNHEY, CDR2 SMNVEV (reference sequence). Written as DNA, the CDR3 is TGTGCCAGCAGCTCACAGGGGAGGTTTGGGGCCCTCCACTTT. Translation gives CASSSQGRFGALHF.

This chain links TRBV6-5 with TRBJ1-2; no definite D call. This CDR3 spans 14 amino acids. The V gene lost 2 bases and the J gene lost 4 bases, with 11 bases spanning the gap. CDR1 and CDR2 from the germline V gene are MNHEY and SVGAGI. Written as DNA, the CDR3 is TGTGCCAGCAGTTACCTACAGACCGCCTATGGCTACACCTTC. Protein product: CASSYLQTAYGYTF.

This sequence joins TRBV7-6 and TRBJ2-7, with D possibly matching TRBD1 (5 bases). V lost 0 bases and J lost 4, with 13 bases in between. Germline CDR1 is SGHVS and CDR2 is FNYEAQ. The CDR3 consists of 15 residues. The CDR3, as DNA: TGTGCCAGCAGCTTAGCCCAGAAGGGGCATTACGAGCAGTACTTC. This codes for CASSLAQKGHYEQYF.

CDR3 DNA: TGTGCCAGTAGCCACCCTACACGGATGTGGAGGCAGAATGGCTACACCTTC. Translated, it gives CASSHPTRMWRQNGYTF. V and J are TRBV19 and TRBJ1-2; D unresolved. The CDR3 loop spans 17 amino acids. The germline CDR1 and CDR2 sequences are LNHDA and SQIVND (reference sequence). V was clipped by 6 bases and J by 6 bases, with 26 bases between them.

This clone has a handful of counts. V is TRBV6-6 and J is TRBJ1-1, with D hard to call. Between the trimmed V and J ends, which lost 0 bases and 8 bases, there was a span of 10 bases. From germline, CDR1 is MNHNY and CDR2 SVGAGI (reference sequence). CDR3 size: 13 residues. As DNA, the CDR3 is TGTGCCAGCAGTTACTCCCCGAAAGTGGAAGCTTTCTTT. Translated, it gives CASSYSPKVEAFF.

V usage is TRBV6-5 and J usage is TRBJ1-1; a weak D match, TRBD1 (5 bases). The CDR3 sequence is 16 residues long. Trimming left V 0 bases short and J 1 base short, with 12 bases between. Germline CDR1 is MNHEY and CDR2 is SVGAGI. The CDR3 sequence: CASSYSSGTGNTEAFF. Written as DNA, the CDR3 is TGTGCCAGCAGTTACTCATCCGGGACGGGGAACACTGAAGCTTTCTTT.

The rearrangement links TRBV5-4 to TRBJ2-7; the match to TRBD2 covers 11 bases. Trimming cost V 4 bases and J 7 bases; bases outside gene matches: 13. The germline V gene has CDR1 SGHNT and CDR2 YYREEE (reference sequence). The CDR3 is 16 residues long. The CDR3 bases are TGTGCCAGCAGCCTTACCCGTAGCGGGGGGGCCGATGAGCAGTACTTC. Its protein is CASSLTRSGGADEQYF.

The CDR3, as DNA: TGCGCCAGCAGCTTTGCGGGGGTGAGGTCCGAGCAGTACTTC. Its protein product is CASSFAGVRSEQYF. The V and J genes are TRBV5-1 and TRBJ2-7, with 7 bases aligning to TRBD2. Germline V gives CDR1 SGHRS, CDR2 YFSETQ. This CDR3 comprises 14 residues. The V and J ends lost 2 bases and 6 bases, in that order; junction bases with no gene match: 8.

The chain links TRBV6-5 to TRBJ2-7, with 7 bases that match TRBD1. After removal of 0 bases from V and 1 base from J, the junction contained 6 bases not matched to a gene. The CDR3 extends over 16 amino acids. The germline V gene has CDR1 MNHEY and CDR2 SVGAGI. CDR3 in DNA: TGTGCCAGCAGTTACTCGAGGGCAGGGGGATCCTACGAGCAGTACTTC. Protein product: CASSYSRAGGSYEQYF.

The chain has TRBV18 and TRBJ1-1; D may be TRBD1 (5 bases). This CDR3 comprises 13 residues. The germline V gene encodes CDR1 KGHSH and CDR2 LQKENI. With 5 bases removed from V and 3 bases from J, the gap between germline ends came to 10 bases. DNA for the CDR3: TGTGCCAGCTCATGGGACGGTTACACTGAAGCTTTCTTT. Protein sequence: CASSWDGYTEAFF.

The DNA for the CDR3 is TGTGCCAGCAGTGAAGAATGGGGACCCAACTATGGCTACACCTTC. This codes for CASSEEWGPNYGYTF. The V call is TRBV6-1, the J call TRBJ1-2, with a tentative D call TRBD1 (5 bases). V lost 1 base, J lost 2 bases, and 11 bases lay in between. Per germline, CDR1 MNHNS and CDR2 SASEGT. The CDR3 extends over 15 amino acids.

The gene calls are TRBV6-5 and TRBJ2-1; D gene unclear. The V end lost 0 bases, the J end lost 5 bases, and 11 bases lay between the germline ends. Germline lookup yields CDR1 MNHEY and CDR2 SVGAGI. The CDR3 is 15 amino acids. The CDR3 coding sequence is TGTGCCAGCAGTTACTCGGTAGGAATTAACAATGAGCAGTTCTTC. Protein product: CASSYSVGINNEQFF.

The chain joins TRBV29-1 to TRBJ1-1; D unresolved. The CDR3 is 12 amino acids. The V gene lost 5 bases and the J gene lost 2 bases, with 9 bases spanning the gap. CDR1 is SQVTM, CDR2 ANQGSEA, per germline. The CDR3 here is CSVSGFNTEAFF. CDR3 DNA: TGCAGCGTTTCGGGGTTCAACACTGAAGCTTTCTTT.

The J gene is TRBJ1-4, the V gene TRBV7-9, with 7 bases fitting TRBD1. This CDR3 has 15 amino acids. Germline CDR1 is SEHNR and CDR2 is FQNEAQ (reference sequence). Germline trimming cut 5 bases from V and 3 bases from J; bases unmatched to any gene: 6. CDR3 residues: CASSKPGQPNEKLFF. For the CDR3, the DNA is TGTGCCAGCAGCAAACCGGGACAGCCTAATGAAAAACTGTTTTTT.

The rearrangement links TRBV10-3 to TRBJ1-1; no firm D call. Trimming left V 7 bases short and J 5 bases short, with 8 bases between. The CDR3 runs to 11 residues. From germline, CDR1 is ENHRY and CDR2 SYGVKD. The chain's CDR3 is CAIMRGTEAFF. In DNA, the CDR3 is TGTGCCATCATGCGGGGAACTGAAGCTTTCTTT.

This chain links TRBV7-3 with TRBJ1-1, with no clear D. Trimming pared 3 bases from V and 11 bases from J, leaving 16 bases between. This CDR3 is 13 amino acids long. The germline V gene encodes CDR1 SGHTA and CDR2 FQGTGA. The CDR3 sequence is CASSFSGISGAFF. CDR3 DNA sequence: TGTGCCAGCAGCTTCTCCGGAATTTCTGGGGCTTTCTTT. The complete variable domain, with remaining parts taken from reference TRBV7-3 and TRBJ1-1, reads GAGVSQTPSNKVTEKGKYVELRCDPISGHTALYWYRQSLGQGPEFLIYFQGTGAADDSGLPNDRFFAVRPEGSVSTLKIQRTERGDSAVYLCASSFSGISGAFFGQGTRLTVV.

This chain connects TRBV5-4 to TRBJ2-2; 14 nucleotides line up with TRBD2. Germline V CDR1 and CDR2: SGHNT, YYREEE (reference sequence). The CDR3 contains 16 residues. V shed 4 bases, J shed 6 bases, and the junction held 5 bases outside the gene matches. The chain's CDR3 is CASSPTTSGGAGELFF. The DNA for the CDR3 is TGTGCCAGCAGCCCGACGACTAGCGGGGGGGCCGGGGAGCTGTTTTTT.

This clone was picked up one time. The chain links TRBV11-2 to TRBJ2-5; TRBD1 matches at 8 bases. Germline CDR1 SGHAT, CDR2 FQNNGV. The CDR3 has 14 residues. V lost 5 bases to trimming and J lost 4 bases; unmatched junction nucleotides: 6. The CDR3 DNA follows: TGTGCCAGCAGCCCACAGGGGGTGGCAGAGACCCAGTACTTC. Amino acids: CASSPQGVAETQYF.